This TCR beta chain was documented in a study of a mutant IDH1 vaccine in newly diagnosed glioma. Study context: Treated patients showed a male proportion of about 62%, a female proportion of 37.5%, and a mean age of around 39 years. Patients arrived already treated with radiotherapy, temozolomide, or both, most having had both. Study-level points and caveats: Altogether, almost 95% of patients exhibited vaccine-induced immune responses.

Trimming took 4 bases from V and 1 from J, leaving 15 bases between them. The CDR3 has 16 residues. From germline, CDR1 is SGHRS and CDR2 YFSETQ. This sample's time point: baseline, week 1 (first vaccination visit). Treatment: pre-vaccination baseline after standard-of-care therapy. Each astrocytoma in the donors was new, WHO grade 3 or 4, IDH1-mutant and ATRX-lost. Remarks on this clone: Its antigen is still unknown.

Sequencing was performed with immunoSEQ multiplex PCR; in TCRdb, only in-frame clones are kept and a portion is missing. Among 85,000 to 100,000 clones listed, around 82% were seen once. Source: PBMCs, taken from a glioma patient treated with radiotherapy, temozolomide or both. This sequence joins TRBV5-1 and TRBJ2-4; D might be TRBD2 (6 bases). The sequence came from a woman aged 50 to 60 with glioma. The CDR3 DNA reads as TGCGCCAGCAGCCTGACTAGTCCCCCGGCCAAAAACATTCAGTACTTC. Residues: CASSLTSPPAKNIQYF.